One and the same sample provided the 31 T cell receptor beta chains below, sequenced in a study of T cells in Graves' hyperthyroidism and ophthalmopathy. RNA transcripts provided the source from which TCR beta CDR3 regions were amplified. In the first-round RT-PCR of the TCR CDR3, the HTBI primer set was used. Via MiXCR, TCRdb re-called the multiplex PCR reads, giving one row per CDR3 protein. The sample lists fewer than 750,000 distinct CDR3 sequences, approximately 15% occurring once. Input material: blood. These receptors were collected from a woman aged 35 to 49 with Graves' ophthalmopathy.

This clonotype was seen ten or more times. This chain links TRBV29-1 with TRBJ2-7; no clear D. The CDR3 covers 17 residues. Trimming removed 1 base from V and 0 bases from J, with 19 bases in between. Looked up from germline, CDR1 is SQVTM and CDR2 is ANQGSEA. This CDR3 reads CSVEGVVGFPFSYEQYF. DNA for the CDR3: TGCAGCGTTGAAGGGGTGGTCGGATTCCCCTTCTCCTACGAGCAGTACTTC.

This clonotype was seen repeatedly, ten times or more. The chain combines TRBV15 with TRBJ2-5; perhaps TRBD2 as D (5 bases). CDR1 LNHNV and CDR2 YYDKDF come from the germline V gene (reference sequence). Trimming took 3 bases from V and 1 from J, leaving 12 bases between them. The CDR3 covers 15 residues. DNA of the CDR3: TGTGCCACCAGCAGCCGAGGTGGGAGCCAAGAGACCCAGTACTTC. Translated: CATSSRGGSQETQYF. Full variable domain (missing parts from reference TRBV15 and TRBJ2-5): DAMVIQNPRYQVTQFGKPVTLSCSQTLNHNVMYWYQQKSSQAPKLLFHYYDKDFNNEADTPDNFQSRRPNTSFCFLDIRSPGLGDTAMYLCATSSRGGSQETQYFGPGTRLLVL.

This clonotype has ten or more counts. This sequence joins TRBV28 and TRBJ1-1; possible D gene TRBD1, 6 bases. The CDR3 has 15 amino acids. Between the trimmed V and J ends, which lost 7 bases and 2 bases, there was a span of 17 bases. Germline assignment: CDR1 MDHEN and CDR2 SYDVKM. CDR3 coding DNA: TGTGCCAGCACCCCAAGTGGGGGCCCAAACACTGAAGCTTTCTTT. Amino acid sequence: CASTPSGGPNTEAFF.

This clonotype was detected many times. The genes are TRBV30 and TRBJ1-5; D remains unclear. CDR3 length: 13 residues. The V end lost 0 bases, the J end lost 6 bases, and 9 bases lay between the germline ends. Germline loops: CDR1 GTSNPN, CDR2 SVGIG (reference sequence). The DNA of the CDR3 is TGTGCCTGGAGTGTACTGTGGGGTCAGCCCCAGCATTTT. Its translation is CAWSVLWGQPQHF.

This clonotype was counted ten times or more. The chain recombines TRBV29-1 with TRBJ2-5; D not certain. CDR1 is SQVTM, CDR2 ANQGSEA, per germline. The CDR3 covers 11 residues. V was cut by 4 bases and J by 4 bases, with 7 bases left in between. CDR3: CSVGRLETQYF. In DNA, the CDR3 is TGCAGCGTTGGCCGGTTAGAGACCCAGTACTTC. The variable domain in full, with the rest retrieved from reference TRBV29-1 and TRBJ2-5, is SAVISQKPSRDICQRGTSLTIQCQVDSQVTMMFWYRQQPGQSLTLIATANQGSEATYESGFVIDKFPISRPNLTFSTLTVSNMSPEDSSIYLCSVGRLETQYFGPGTRLLVL.

Ten or more counts support this clonotype. For the CDR3, the DNA is TGTGCCAGCAGTTCTAGCGGGAGGAGCTCCTACGAGCAGTACTTC. Its protein product is CASSSSGRSSYEQYF. V usage is TRBV6-5 and J usage is TRBJ2-7, with TRBD2 identical over 11 bases. The CDR3 extends over 15 amino acids. The germline gives CDR1 MNHEY, CDR2 SVGAGI. V dropped 4 bases and J dropped 0; count of bases not matched to a gene: 2.

The CDR3 spells CASSLWAGGQETQYF. In DNA, the CDR3 is TGTGCCAGCAGCTTATGGGCGGGCGGTCAAGAGACCCAGTACTTC. The chain couples TRBV7-2 to TRBJ2-5; D is possibly TRBD2 (5 bases). CDR1 is SGHTA and CDR2 is FQGNSA in the germline V gene. There are 15 residues in the CDR3. The V gene lost 2 bases and the J gene lost 2 bases, with 12 bases spanning the gap.

Many counts were recorded for this clonotype. This chain links TRBV9 with TRBJ2-5; D call uncertain. The CDR3 runs 14 residues. The V end lost 0 bases, the J end lost 4 bases, and 10 bases lay between the germline ends. Germline V gene sequence: CDR1 SGDLS, CDR2 YYNGEE. CDR3 amino acids: CASSVGQVGETQYF. In DNA, the CDR3 is TGTGCCAGCAGCGTAGGGCAGGTAGGAGAGACCCAGTACTTC.

A remark on this clonotype: One end of the junction fails to match germline, which may point to a read error. The rearrangement uses TRBV20-1 and TRBJ2-7, with D possibly matching TRBD1 (6 bases). The length of the CDR3 is 17 residues. The germline V gene encodes CDR1 DFQATT and CDR2 SNEGSKA (reference sequence). CDR3 amino acids: CNARVAPGTAGEYEQYF. For the CDR3, the DNA is TGCAATGCTAGAGTAGCCCCCGGAACCGCAGGGGAATACGAGCAGTACTTC.

This clonotype was recorded many times. The chain is built from TRBV6-1 and TRBJ2-7, with D maybe TRBD1 (5 bases). V lost 6 bases and J lost 3, with 18 bases in between. CDR3 size: 15 residues. Germline V gives CDR1 MNHNS, CDR2 SASEGT. The CDR3 spells CASSIGADPRYEQYF. As DNA, the CDR3 is TGTGCCAGCAGCATAGGGGCAGACCCCCGCTACGAGCAGTACTTC.

This clonotype occurred many times. The J gene is TRBJ1-1, the V gene TRBV19; TRBD1 agrees at 7 bases. CDR3 length: 12 residues. Germline trimming cut 7 bases from V and 8 bases from J; bases unmatched to any gene: 7. CDR1 is LNHDA and CDR2 is SQIVND in the germline V gene (reference sequence). CDR3 residues: CASKDRDGEAFF. CDR3 DNA: TGTGCCAGTAAAGACAGGGACGGGGAAGCTTTCTTT.

This clonotype was detected ten times or more. The J gene is TRBJ1-5, the V gene TRBV15, with a tentative D call TRBD1 (5 bases). This CDR3 spans 13 amino acids. V shed 5 bases and J shed 11 bases, with 16 bases lying between them. Germline CDR1 is LNHNV and CDR2 is YYDKDF (reference sequence). The CDR3 DNA follows: TGTGCCACCAGCGGCCACCGGGGGGGGGCCCAGCATTTT. Amino acids: CATSGHRGGAQHF.

This clonotype occurred many times. V and J are TRBV5-6 and TRBJ2-7; D uncertain. The CDR3 spans 13 residues. CDR1 is SGHDT, CDR2 YYEEEE, per germline. Trimming cost V 3 bases and J 2 bases, with 9 bases left between them. The CDR3 nucleotides read TGTGCCAGCAGCTATCAGGCCACCTACGAGCAGTACTTC. It codes for CASSYQATYEQYF.

This clonotype was recorded many times. The V call is TRBV9, the J call TRBJ2-3; no clear D gene. Germline V gives CDR1 SGDLS, CDR2 YYNGEE. The CDR3 loop spans 15 amino acids. V lost 0 bases and J 1 base, leaving 9 bases between the germline ends. DNA for the CDR3: TGTGCCAGCAGCGTAGGGAGCGCACGCACAGATACGCAGTATTTT. Encoded protein: CASSVGSARTDTQYF.

At least ten counts were recorded for this clonotype. The chain uses TRBV5-1 and TRBJ2-3; TRBD1 or TRBD2 may be the D gene (5 bases each). Trimming took off 3 bases at V and 0 bases at J, with 8 bases between the two ends. Per the germline V gene, CDR1 is SGHRS and CDR2 is YFSETQ. The CDR3 runs to 14 residues. CDR3 protein: CASSYRDSTDTQYF. Here the CDR3 DNA reads TGCGCCAGCAGCTACCGGGACAGCACAGATACGCAGTATTTT.

Only a few counts were recorded for this clonotype. The chain couples TRBV6-2 or TRBV6-3 to TRBJ2-7; weak D call: TRBD2 (6 bases). V was trimmed by 6 bases and J by 3 bases, leaving 24 bases between them. This CDR3 has 17 amino acids. Germline values: CDR1 MNHEY, CDR2 SVGEGT. The DNA of the CDR3 is TGTGCCAGCAGGCACCCGGGACTCCGCACGGGGAGCTACGAGCAGTACTTC. As protein: CASRHPGLRTGSYEQYF.

This clonotype was counted at least ten times. The chain is built from TRBV5-1 and TRBJ2-7; possibly TRBD1 for D (5 bases). Germline CDR1 is SGHRS and CDR2 is YFSETQ. The CDR3 has 16 amino acids. Deletions cut 0 bases from V and 3 bases from J, with 16 bases between. In nucleotides, the CDR3 is TGCGCCAGCAGCTTGGGCGACAGAAAAGGCGTCTACGAGCAGTACTTC. It translates to CASSLGDRKGVYEQYF.

The table lists this clonotype with many counts. The CDR3 protein is CASSQDRGSQGRTFF. The DNA for the CDR3 is TGTGCCAGCAGCCAAGACAGAGGGAGCCAGGGACGGACTTTCTTT. This sequence joins TRBV4-2 and TRBJ1-1; weak D call: TRBD1 (5 bases). The length of the CDR3 is 15 residues. The germline CDR1 and CDR2 sequences are LGHNA and YNFKEQ. The V end was cut by 0 bases, the J end by 12 bases, with 20 bases between.

In its sample, this clonotype was seen a few times. The rearrangement uses TRBV6-2 or TRBV6-3 and TRBJ2-7; no firm D call. Germline V gene sequence: CDR1 MNHEY, CDR2 SVGEGT. V lost 4 bases and J 6 bases, leaving 10 bases between the germline ends. This CDR3 is built from 12 residues. The CDR3 DNA reads TGTGCCAGCAGTTCATACCGTTTCGAGCAGTACTTC. It encodes CASSSYRFEQYF.

This clonotype was seen more than once but under ten times. This CDR3 reads CASSLGRSGYEQYF. In nucleotides, the CDR3 is TGTGCCAGCAGCTTAGGCAGGAGCGGCTACGAGCAGTACTTC. This chain connects TRBV7-2 to TRBJ2-7, with a tentative D call TRBD2 (5 bases). V was shortened by 1 base and J by 3 bases, with 10 bases between the two germline ends. This CDR3 has 14 amino acids. Germline lookup yields CDR1 SGHTA and CDR2 FQGNSA.

This clonotype was seen a handful of times. V is TRBV6-5 and J is TRBJ1-1, with D possibly matching TRBD1 (5 bases). The germline gives CDR1 MNHEY, CDR2 SVGAGI. Deletions cut 0 bases from V and 6 bases from J, with 11 bases between. CDR3 length: 14 residues. The CDR3: CASSYSILGAEAFF. Written as DNA, the CDR3 is TGTGCCAGCAGTTACTCGATTTTAGGGGCTGAAGCTTTCTTT.

This clonotype was counted once. A much larger clone differs from this one at a single base, so this may be a read error. The chain uses TRBV28 and TRBJ2-4, with D perhaps being TRBD1 or TRBD2 (6 bases each). This CDR3 has 16 amino acids. Deletions cut 6 bases from V and 4 bases from J, with 19 bases between. Germline V gene sequence: CDR1 MDHEN, CDR2 SYDVKM. CDR3 in DNA: TGTGCCAGCAGCTCAGGGGCGGGGCGAGAGAAAAACATTCAGTACTTC. It encodes CASSSGAGREKNIQYF. The variable domain in full, with the rest retrieved from reference TRBV28 and TRBJ2-4, is DVKVTQSSRYLVKRTGEKVFLECVQDMDHENMFWYRQDPGLGLRLIYFSYDVKMKEKGDIPEGYSVSREKKERFSLILESASTNQTSMYLCASSSGAGREKNIQYFGAGTRLSVL.

The V and J genes are TRBV7-8 and TRBJ1-2; no definite D call. CDR1 is SGHVS and CDR2 is FQNEAQ in the germline V gene. CDR3 length equals 12 residues. The V and J ends lost 4 bases and 5 bases respectively, with 8 bases between them. CDR3 DNA sequence: TGTGCCAGCAGCTCCCAAGCTTATGGCTACACCTTC. Protein: CASSSQAYGYTF.

The chain has TRBV10-1 and TRBJ2-7, with a weak D call TRBD2 (5 bases). In germline, CDR1 is WNHNN, CDR2 SYGVQD (reference sequence). Between the trimmed V and J ends, which lost 7 bases and 2 bases, there was a span of 12 bases. There are 13 residues in the CDR3. The CDR3 DNA follows: TGCGCCAGCATGCAGGAGGTCCCCTACGAGCAGTACTTC. This encodes CASMQEVPYEQYF.

The rearrangement links TRBV20-1 to TRBJ2-5; a possible D gene is TRBD2 (6 bases). Deletions cut 0 bases from V and 4 bases from J, with 9 bases between. The CDR3 runs to 13 residues. Germline-derived CDR1 and CDR2 are DFQATT and SNEGSKA (reference sequence). CDR3 amino acids: CSARDTLAETQYF. CDR3 DNA: TGCAGTGCTAGAGATACACTAGCAGAGACCCAGTACTTC.

This clonotype was seen ten or more times. The chain carries TRBV11-2 and TRBJ2-7, with TRBD1 matching over 8 bases. V shed 4 bases, J shed 7 bases, and the junction held 6 bases outside the gene matches. Germline V lookup: CDR1 SGHAT, CDR2 FQNNGV. This CDR3 has 13 amino acids. The CDR3 nucleotides read TGTGCCAGCAGCTCTGGACAGGGCTTGGAGCAGTACTTC. Translated: CASSSGQGLEQYF.

This clonotype has more than one count but fewer than ten. The conserved closing phenylalanine or tryptophan is absent in this CDR3, likely reflecting a read error. This chain links TRBV6-1 with TRBJ1-5; D might be TRBD1 (5 bases). CDR3 size: 13 residues. The germline gives CDR1 MNHNS, CDR2 SASEGT. The germline V and J ends were trimmed by 8 bases and 2 bases, with 10 bases remaining between them. The CDR3 spells CASAGHGNQPQHC. The CDR3 DNA reads TGTGCCAGCGCAGGGCACGGCAATCAGCCCCAGCATTGT.

The rearrangement uses TRBV12-3 or TRBV12-4 and TRBJ2-7, with 9 bases identical to TRBD2. CDR3 length: 15 amino acids. J was trimmed by 5 bases and V by 3 bases; bases with no gene match: 8. The CDR3 reads CASSLIAGGIHEQYF. The CDR3 DNA reads as TGTGCCAGCAGTTTGATCGCGGGAGGGATCCACGAGCAGTACTTC.

There are many counts of this clonotype. The chain couples TRBV25-1 to TRBJ1-5, with 8 bases identical to TRBD1. This CDR3 is 16 amino acids long. With V trimmed by 4 bases and J by 4 bases, 9 bases remained unmatched. In germline, CDR1 is MGHDK, CDR2 SYGVNS. DNA for the CDR3: TGTGCCAGCAGTGGATCGGAACAGGGGGTTAATCAGCCCCAGCATTTT. Translation gives CASSGSEQGVNQPQHF.

This clonotype came up a few times. The genes are TRBV19 and TRBJ2-7; D is unresolved. V lost 2 bases and J 2 bases, leaving 13 bases between the germline ends. CDR3 length: 15 amino acids. CDR1 LNHDA and CDR2 SQIVND come from the germline V gene (reference sequence). Here the CDR3 DNA reads TGTGCCAGTAGTATAAAGGCATTCGAAACCTACGAGCAGTACTTC. Encoded protein: CASSIKAFETYEQYF.

This clonotype appeared many times. V is TRBV28 and J is TRBJ2-5; 7 positions match TRBD2. J was trimmed by 4 bases and V by 7 bases; bases with no gene match: 6. CDR1 MDHEN and CDR2 SYDVKM come from the germline V gene. There are 13 residues in the CDR3. CDR3 DNA sequence: TGTGCCAGCACCCCAAGCGGGACAGAGACCCAGTACTTC. It encodes CASTPSGTETQYF.